The 8 T cell receptor beta chains below come from one sample, sequenced in a study of regulatory and conventional T cells in RAG deficiency. Conventional CD4+ T cells were sorted from blood as CD25-low CD127-high cells. Libraries were prepared by immunoSEQ multiplex PCR; TCRdb keeps only in-frame clonotypes and omits some of them. Altogether about 30,000 clones are present, approximately 96% being singletons, with the ten largest covering 0.35% to 0.4%. The sample was also linked to a second study, of regulatory T cells. That study reports: Amplification used 52 TRBV primers and 13 TRBJ primers.

Sequencing was performed on CD25- CD4+ T cells sorted from blood. The source of these receptors is a human donor in good health.

The rearrangement joins TRBV27 to TRBJ1-6; D not certain. From germline, CDR1 is MNHEY and CDR2 SMNVEV (reference sequence). This CDR3 spans 14 amino acids. V gave up 6 bases and J gave up 5 bases, with 11 bases separating them. CDR3 residues: CASRISGNNSPLHF. As DNA, the CDR3 is TGTGCCAGCAGGATCAGCGGTAATAATTCACCCCTCCACTTT.

The genes are TRBV5-1 and TRBJ2-7, with D possibly being TRBD2 (7 bases). Between the trimmed V and J ends, which lost 0 bases and 6 bases, there was a span of 16 bases. The CDR3 has 15 residues. Germline values: CDR1 SGHRS, CDR2 YFSETQ. The CDR3 region is CASSLDGGGPSEQYF. The DNA of the CDR3 is TGCGCCAGCAGCTTGGATGGGGGGGGGCCGAGCGAGCAGTACTTC.

This chain connects TRBV21-1 to TRBJ2-2; whether TRBD1, the table's D call, matches the DNA was not checked. TRBV21-1 is a documented pseudogene. There are 14 residues in the CDR3. The CDR3 reads CASSGTGYTGELFF. The CDR3 DNA sequence: TGTGCCAGCAGCGGGACAGGGTACACCGGGGAGCTGTTTTTT.

The genes are TRBV6-1 and TRBJ2-5; weak D call: TRBD1 (7 bases). Germline values: CDR1 MNHNS, CDR2 SASEGT. The CDR3 has 15 residues. V shed 7 bases and J shed 2 bases, with 17 bases lying between them. The DNA for the CDR3 is TGTGCCAGCAACAAAGGGACAGCGGGTCAAGAGACCCAGTACTTC. This translates into CASNKGTAGQETQYF.

V and J are TRBV7-6 and TRBJ1-5; D possibly corresponds to TRBD1 (5 bases). This CDR3 spans 13 amino acids. Trimming shortened V by 6 bases and J by 4 bases, and 10 bases separated the two germline ends. Germline CDR1 is SGHVS and CDR2 is FNYEAQ. CDR3 DNA sequence: TGTGCCAGCAGTTCACAGGAGAATCAGCCCCAGCATTTT. Its protein product is CASSSQENQPQHF.

V is TRBV10-2 and J is TRBJ2-1; D is possibly TRBD2 (5 bases). The length of the CDR3 is 10 residues. The V and J ends lost 3 bases and 15 bases respectively, with 9 bases between them. Germline CDR1 is WSHSY and CDR2 is SAAADI. The CDR3 DNA reads as TGCGCCAGCAGTGAACTAGAAATGTTCTTC. The encoded protein is CASSELEMFF.

The chain recombines TRBV2 with TRBJ1-2, with 10 bases matching TRBD1. Germline CDR1 and CDR2: SNHLY and FYNNEI. The CDR3 totals 17 residues. After removal of 4 bases from V and 4 bases from J, the junction contained 12 bases not matched to a gene. The CDR3 DNA follows: TGTGCCAGCAGTGTTTTAGGACAGGGGGTATTCGGCTATGGCTACACCTTC. Translation: CASSVLGQGVFGYGYTF.

This clone was observed a single time. The J gene is TRBJ1-4, the V gene TRBV7-8; 9 nucleotides agree with TRBD1. Germline loops: CDR1 SGHVS, CDR2 FQNEAQ. The CDR3 extends over 16 amino acids. V shed 6 bases and J 2 bases; nucleotides not matched to a gene: 7. The CDR3 DNA follows: TGTGCCAGCAGGGGGGACAGGGTGCCTACTAATGAAAAACTGTTTTTT. Protein sequence: CASRGDRVPTNEKLFF.